Presented here are 21 T cell receptor beta chains from one specimen sequenced in a study of tumor and adjacent non-tumor tissue in lung cancer. The template was RNA from unsorted bulk tissue. Three rounds of nested PCR, following a modified ARM-PCR protocol, produced the TCRbeta library. TCRdb redid the calling of the multiplex PCR reads with MiXCR, one entry per CDR3 protein. The sample shows 120,000 or so distinct CDR3 sequences, about 66% of them seen only once. The material sequenced was lung tumor tissue. The receptors were gathered from a man in his thirties or forties with non-small cell lung cancer.

V usage is TRBV24-1 and J usage is TRBJ2-1; D may be TRBD2 (6 bases). The length of the CDR3 is 15 residues. V was cut by 5 bases and J by 3 bases, with 13 bases left in between. CDR1 is KGHDR, CDR2 SFDVKD, per germline. In DNA, the CDR3 is TGTGCCACCAGTGGCGGAGGGCCAGGCTACAATGAGCAGTTCTTC. Protein: CATSGGGPGYNEQFF.

The sample holds one count of this clonotype. A single base separates this from a much larger clone, so it may be a read error. J is TRBJ1-4 and V is TRBV20-1; the match to TRBD1 covers 8 bases. J lost 7 bases, V lost 6 bases, and 10 bases had no gene match. Germline V gene data show CDR1 as DFQATT and CDR2 as SNEGSKA (reference sequence). The length of the CDR3 is 14 residues. The CDR3 sequence: CSALRTGRGEKLFF. In DNA form, the CDR3 reads TGCAGTGCCCTGAGGACAGGGCGGGGTGAAAAACTGTTTTTT.

This clonotype was recorded at least ten times. The chain employs TRBV11-1 and TRBJ2-7; no definite D call. The CDR3 totals 13 residues. In germline, CDR1 is SGHAT, CDR2 FQDESV (reference sequence). The V gene lost 3 bases and the J gene lost 0 bases, with 6 bases spanning the gap. In DNA, the CDR3 is TGTGCCAGCAGCTTGCGGTACTCCTACGAGCAGTACTTC. It codes for CASSLRYSYEQYF.

Comments on this clonotype: The junction shows a germline mismatch at one end, possibly a read error. The chain employs TRBV6-2 or TRBV6-3 and TRBJ2-3; 7 bases map to TRBD2. Germline CDR1 reads MNHEY; CDR2 reads SVGEGT. The CDR3 consists of 15 residues. The CDR3 reads CASSPQRGPTDMQYF. Written as DNA, the CDR3 is TGTGCCAGCAGTCCTCAGCGGGGTCCCACAGATATGCAGTATTTT.

Points on this clonotype: This may come from a read error, since a much larger clone is one base off. V gene TRBV12-5 combines with J gene TRBJ2-7; a possible D gene is TRBD2 (8 bases). This CDR3 spans 18 amino acids. CDR1 and CDR2 from the germline V gene are LGHNT and FRNRAP. The V end lost 0 bases, the J end lost 3 bases, and 21 bases lay between the germline ends. Here the CDR3 reads CASGLVPLREGAVYEQYF. The CDR3 DNA reads TGTGCTAGTGGTTTGGTACCCCTCCGGGAGGGGGCTGTCTACGAGCAGTACTTC.

Notes on this clonotype: The junction and the germline gene differ at one end; a read error may be behind it. This chain joins TRBV7-3 and TRBJ1-2; D uncertain. Germline CDR1 and CDR2: SGHTA and FQGTGA. The CDR3 is made up of 15 amino acids. CDR3 region: CASTLTGGVLGGYTF. Written as DNA, the CDR3 is TGTGCTAGCACCTTAACCGGCGGTGTCCTGGGTGGCTACACCTTC.

Regarding this clonotype: The junction differs from germline at one of its ends, possibly a read error. The chain carries TRBV12-3 or TRBV12-4 and TRBJ2-7; possible D gene TRBD1, 5 bases. The CDR3 is 13 amino acids. For the CDR3, the DNA is TGTACCAGTAGTTTAGTCAGGGCGGACGAGCAGTACTTC. It encodes CTSSLVRADEQYF.

This clonotype was seen many times. This chain links TRBV4-3 with TRBJ1-1, with D possibly being TRBD1 (6 bases). CDR1 is LGHNA and CDR2 is YSLEER in the germline V gene. Trimming removed 4 bases at V and 11 bases at J, with 17 bases between. The CDR3 covers 13 residues. The DNA for the CDR3 is TGCGCCAGCAGCCTGTCTACTACAGGGTCCGCTTTCTTT. It codes for CASSLSTTGSAFF.

This clonotype has just one count. This clone may be a read error of a much larger clone one base away. The chain uses TRBV29-1 and TRBJ2-7; D may be TRBD2 (7 bases). Germline CDR1 SQVTM, CDR2 ANQGSEA. V dropped 4 bases and J dropped 0 bases, with 16 bases sitting between them. CDR3 length: 15 amino acids. The CDR3 region is CSVVGRGGFSYEQYF. For the CDR3, the DNA is TGCAGCGTTGTGGGGAGGGGGGGCTTCTCCTACGAGCAGTACTTC.

The sample holds a few counts of this clonotype. A much larger clonotype is one base distant, so this may be a read error. The chain joins TRBV20-1 to TRBJ2-7, with D perhaps TRBD1 or TRBD2 (7 bases each). The germline V gene has CDR1 DFQATT and CDR2 SNEGSKA (reference sequence). The CDR3 sequence is 14 residues long. The CDR3 reads CRAIETGRDYEQYF. The CDR3 DNA reads TGCAGGGCTATAGAGACAGGGAGGGACTACGAGCAGTACTTC.

This clonotype appeared many times. The chain couples TRBV12-3 or TRBV12-4 to TRBJ2-2; the D gene is possibly TRBD1 (6 bases). CDR3 length: 15 residues. The V gene lost 7 bases and the J gene lost 0 bases, with 12 bases spanning the gap. In nucleotides, the CDR3 is TGTGCCAGCACCCATGGGGACACGAACACCGGGGAGCTGTTTTTT. Protein: CASTHGDTNTGELFF.

In its sample, this clonotype was seen many times. The chain carries TRBV6-2 or TRBV6-3 and TRBJ2-3; 8 positions agree with TRBD2. Losses at the gene ends were 2 bases for V and 0 bases for J; bases not matched to a gene: 4. Germline-derived CDR1 and CDR2 are MNHEY and SVGEGT. The CDR3 extends over 16 amino acids. The CDR3 DNA reads as TGTGCCAGCAGTTACGGCGGGAGGCCCAGCACAGATACGCAGTATTTT. Amino acids: CASSYGGRPSTDTQYF.

This clonotype was observed a single time. Without the conserved terminal phenylalanine or tryptophan, this CDR3 likely stems from a read error. The chain combines TRBV11-3 with TRBJ1-1; 9 bases are a match to TRBD1. This CDR3 contains 14 residues. CDR1 is SGHNT, CDR2 YENEEA, per germline. Trimming cost V 9 bases and J 5 bases; bases outside gene matches: 10. CDR3 in amino acids: CARTTGQGDTEAFV. The CDR3, as DNA: TGTGCCAGGACCACGGGACAGGGAGATACTGAAGCTTTCGTT.

This clonotype was picked up many times. V usage is TRBV10-2 and J usage is TRBJ2-5; 8 bases are shared with TRBD1. The ends lost 2 bases at V and 3 bases at J; junction bases unmatched: 8. The length of the CDR3 is 16 residues. Germline CDR1 is WSHSY and CDR2 is SAAADI. CDR3 loop: CASSELRQGAEETQYF. In DNA, the CDR3 is TGCGCCAGCAGTGAGCTGCGGCAGGGGGCAGAAGAGACCCAGTACTTC.

Turning to this clonotype: Since no conserved phenylalanine or tryptophan closes the CDR3, a read error is the likely cause. The chain combines TRBV11-1 with TRBJ2-2; D may be TRBD1 (5 bases). Trimming cost V 5 bases and J 1 base, with 14 bases left between them. CDR3 length equals 16 residues. CDR1 and CDR2 from the germline V gene are SGHAT and FQDESV (reference sequence). The CDR3 here is CASSLTTVVNTGELFS. In DNA form, the CDR3 reads TGTGCCAGCAGCCTAACGACAGTGGTGAACACCGGGGAGCTGTTTTCT.

Points on this clonotype: One end of the junction is discordant with germline, which a read error may explain. The gene calls are TRBV20-1 and TRBJ2-1, with 10 bases that match TRBD2. This CDR3 is built from 17 residues. Germline CDR1 reads DFQATT; CDR2 reads SNEGSKA (reference sequence). CDR3 DNA sequence: TGCAGTGCTAGAGTCCTGTTAGCGGGGGGATCCTATAATGAGCAGTTCTTC. It codes for CSARVLLAGGSYNEQFF.

About this clonotype: A much larger clone is a single base away; this may be a read error. The V and J genes are TRBV7-9 and TRBJ2-3; the D call may be TRBD1 or TRBD2 (6 bases each). The CDR3 spans 15 residues. Germline-derived CDR1 and CDR2 are SEHNR and FQNEAQ (reference sequence). DNA of the CDR3: TGTGCCAGCAGCCCTACCTGGGGGGCCGGGGATAGGCAGTATTTT. As protein: CASSPTWGAGDRQYF.

This clonotype has a count of ten or more. The gene calls are TRBV6-1 and TRBJ2-5; D is possibly TRBD2 (5 bases). The CDR3 runs 14 residues. Germline-derived CDR1 and CDR2 are MNHNS and SASEGT. V dropped 1 base and J dropped 5 bases, with 11 bases sitting between them. Here the CDR3 DNA reads TGTGCCAGCAGTGAAGATCCCGGGGAGGAGACCCAGTACTTC. Residues: CASSEDPGEETQYF.

This clonotype was counted a single time. This rearrangement joins TRBV7-2 to TRBJ2-5, with 8 bases fitting TRBD1. The germline gives CDR1 SGHTA, CDR2 FQGNSA. This CDR3 comprises 14 residues. Trimming at V came to 5 bases and at J to 4 bases, leaving 6 bases not matched to a gene. This CDR3 is CASSPRQGSETQYF. The CDR3 DNA reads TGTGCCAGCAGCCCCCGACAGGGGTCAGAGACCCAGTACTTC.

Of note for this clonotype: Possible read error: a much larger clone is one base away. The chain links TRBV4-1 to TRBJ1-3; D remains ambiguous. CDR3 length: 11 residues. V lost 4 bases, J lost 7 bases, and 5 bases lay in between. The V gene's germline CDR1 is MGHRA and CDR2 YSYEKL. CDR3: CASSLANTIYF. The CDR3 DNA reads TGCGCCAGCAGCCTAGCCAACACCATATATTTT.

The rearrangement uses TRBV7-2 and TRBJ1-5; D is perhaps TRBD1 (5 bases). The CDR3 spans 14 residues. Looked up from germline, CDR1 is SGHTA and CDR2 is FQGNSA. The CDR3 DNA is TGTGTCAGTAGCTCATTCGACAGAGATCAGCCCCAGCATTTT. The encoded protein is CVSSSFDRDQPQHF.